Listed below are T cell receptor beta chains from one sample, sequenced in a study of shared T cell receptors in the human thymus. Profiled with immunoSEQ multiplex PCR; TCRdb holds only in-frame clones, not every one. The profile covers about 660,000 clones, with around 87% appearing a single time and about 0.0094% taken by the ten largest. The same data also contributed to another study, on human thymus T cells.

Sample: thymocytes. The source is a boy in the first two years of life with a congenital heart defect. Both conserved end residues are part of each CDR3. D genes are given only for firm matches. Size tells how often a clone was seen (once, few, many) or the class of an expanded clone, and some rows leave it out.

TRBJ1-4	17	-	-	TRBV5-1	CASSQHARTEGGEKLFF	TGCGCCAGCAGCCAACACGCCAGGACAGAAGGGGGTGAAAAACTGTTTTTT
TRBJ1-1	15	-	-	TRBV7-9	CASSLFRGRNTEAFF	TGTGCCAGCAGCTTATTTAGGGGCCGGAACACTGAAGCTTTCTTT
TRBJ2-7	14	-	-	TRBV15	CATSTRQATYEQYF	TGTGCCACCAGCACAAGACAGGCTACCTACGAGCAGTACTTC
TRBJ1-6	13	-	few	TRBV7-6	CASSPGGYSPLHF	TGTGCCAGCAGCCCTGGAGGCTATTCACCCCTCCACTTT
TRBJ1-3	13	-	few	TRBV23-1	CARQGTSGNTIYF	TGCGCCAGGCAAGGGACATCCGGAAACACCATATATTTT
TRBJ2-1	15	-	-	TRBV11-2	CASSFDGHRGNEQFF	TGTGCCAGCAGCTTCGACGGGCATCGGGGGAATGAGCAGTTCTTC
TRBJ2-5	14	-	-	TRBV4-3	CASSQRTRQETQYF	TGCGCCAGCAGCCAAAGGACTCGCCAAGAGACCCAGTACTTC
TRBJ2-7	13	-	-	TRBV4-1	CASSYQGQDEQYF	TGCGCCAGCAGTTATCAGGGACAAGACGAGCAGTACTTC
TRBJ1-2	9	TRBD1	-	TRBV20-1	CSQGAGYTF	TGCTCACAGGGGGCTGGCTACACCTTC
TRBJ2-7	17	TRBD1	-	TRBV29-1	CSVGRQGASRHSIEQYF	TGCAGCGTTGGCAGACAGGGGGCCTCCCGTCATTCGATCGAGCAGTACTTC
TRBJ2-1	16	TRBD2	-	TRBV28	CASSEIAGGVYNEQFF	TGTGCCAGCAGTGAAATAGCGGGAGGTGTTTACAATGAGCAGTTCTTC
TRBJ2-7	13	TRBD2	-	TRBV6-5	CASSDRGGPEQYF	TGTGCCAGCAGTGACCGGGGGGGTCCCGAGCAGTACTTC
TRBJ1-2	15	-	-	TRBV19	CASSISLVENYGYTF	TGTGCCAGTAGTATCTCCCTGGTGGAGAACTATGGCTACACCTTC
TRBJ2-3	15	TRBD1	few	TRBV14	CASSLDRSSTDTQYF	TGTGCCAGCAGCTTGGACAGGTCTAGCACAGATACGCAGTATTTT
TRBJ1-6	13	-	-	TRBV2	CASMSSYNSPLHF	TGTGCCAGCATGAGCTCCTATAATTCACCCCTCCACTTT
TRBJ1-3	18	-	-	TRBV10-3	CAISETTRQEDSGNTIYF	TGTGCCATCAGTGAGACCACCAGACAGGAGGACTCTGGAAACACCATATATTTT
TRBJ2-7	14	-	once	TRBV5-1	CASSLTGSVYEQYF	TGCGCCAGCAGCTTGACGGGTTCTGTCTACGAGCAGTACTTC
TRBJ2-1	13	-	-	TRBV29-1	CSVELAPNNEQFF	TGCAGCGTTGAACTAGCGCCGAACAATGAGCAGTTCTTC
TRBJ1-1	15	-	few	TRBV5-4	CASSPEGPLNTEAFF	TGTGCCAGCAGCCCGGAGGGACCGCTGAACACTGAAGCTTTCTTT
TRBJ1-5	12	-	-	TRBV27	CASSQTGQPQHF	TGTGCCAGCAGTCAAACAGGGCAGCCCCAGCATTTT
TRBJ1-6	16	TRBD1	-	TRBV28	CASSFGQGAYNSPLHF	TGTGCCAGCAGTTTTGGGCAGGGGGCCTATAATTCACCCCTCCACTTT
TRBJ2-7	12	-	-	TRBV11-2	CASSPGEGEQYF	TGTGCCAGCTCACCCGGGGAAGGCGAGCAGTACTTC
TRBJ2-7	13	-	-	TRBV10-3	CAIRRRNSYEQYF	TGTGCCATCAGGCGGCGGAACTCCTACGAGCAGTACTTC
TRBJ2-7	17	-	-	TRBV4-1	CASSQVAGGRPSNEQYF	TGCGCCAGCAGCCAAGTCGCGGGCGGTAGGCCTAGCAACGAGCAGTACTTC
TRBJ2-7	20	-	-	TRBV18	CASSPSQGTGTSPSSYEQYF	TGTGCCAGCTCACCATCACAGGGGACCGGGACTTCTCCAAGCTCCTACGAGCAGTACTTC
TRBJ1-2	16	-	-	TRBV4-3	CASSQVWWRVAYGYTF	TGCGCCAGCAGCCAAGTCTGGTGGAGGGTTGCCTATGGCTACACCTTC
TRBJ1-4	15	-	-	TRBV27	CASRGPPVTNEKLFF	TGTGCCAGCCGGGGTCCGCCCGTTACTAATGAAAAACTGTTTTTT
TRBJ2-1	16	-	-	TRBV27	CASSSLVGGPYNEQFF	TGTGCCAGCAGTTCTTTAGTGGGGGGTCCCTACAATGAGCAGTTCTTC
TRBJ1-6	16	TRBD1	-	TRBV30	CAWNPSGQAYNSPLHF	TGTGCCTGGAATCCCTCGGGACAGGCCTATAATTCCCCCCTCCACTTT
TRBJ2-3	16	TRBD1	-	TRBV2	CASRGTGGGLRDTQYF	TGTGCCAGCAGGGGGACAGGGGGCGGGTTAAGAGATACGCAGTATTTT
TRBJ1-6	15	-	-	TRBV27	CASSYITVHNSPLHF	TGTGCCAGCAGTTATATCACGGTACATAATTCACCCCTCCACTTT
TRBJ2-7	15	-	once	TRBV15	CATSRGAFGSYEQYF	TGTGCCACCAGCAGAGGAGCATTCGGGAGCTACGAGCAGTACTTC
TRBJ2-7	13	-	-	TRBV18	CASSPNSSYEQYF	TGTGCCAGCTCACCCAACAGCTCCTACGAGCAGTACTTC
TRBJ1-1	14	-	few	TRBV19	CASSRGGGNTEAFF	TGTGCCAGTAGTCGTGGGGGAGGGAACACTGAAGCTTTCTTT
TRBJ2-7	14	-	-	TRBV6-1	CASSDTGSSYEQYF	TGTGCCAGCAGTGATACAGGCTCCTCCTACGAGCAGTACTTC
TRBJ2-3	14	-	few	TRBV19	CASSIDSLSDTQYF	TGTGCCAGTAGTATAGATTCCTTGTCGGATACGCAGTATTTT
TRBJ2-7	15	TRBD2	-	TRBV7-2	CASSFSNGRCCEQYF	TGTGCCAGCAGCTTTTCGAACGGGAGGTGCTGCGAGCAGTACTTC
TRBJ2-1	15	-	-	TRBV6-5	CATSGLRVLYNEQFF	TGTGCCACCTCAGGCCTGCGGGTTCTCTACAATGAGCAGTTCTTC
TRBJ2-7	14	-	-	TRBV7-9	CASSYPDRIYEQYF	TGTGCCAGCAGCTACCCCGACAGAATCTACGAGCAGTACTTC
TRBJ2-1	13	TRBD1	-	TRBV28	CANSGGPYNEQFF	TGTGCCAACTCAGGGGGCCCCTACAATGAGCAGTTCTTC
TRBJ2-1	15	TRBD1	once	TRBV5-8	CASSYPGGRYNEQFF	TGTGCCAGCAGTTACCCAGGGGGCCGCTACAATGAGCAGTTCTTC
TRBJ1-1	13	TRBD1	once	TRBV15	CATATGVGTEAFF	TGTGCCACCGCGACAGGGGTTGGGACTGAAGCTTTCTTT
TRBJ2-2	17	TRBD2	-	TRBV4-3	CASSQDYRRSGSGELFF	TGCGCCAGCAGCCAAGATTACAGGAGAAGCGGGAGTGGGGAGCTGTTTTTT
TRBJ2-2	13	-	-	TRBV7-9	CASSLAATGELFF	TGTGCCAGCAGCTTAGCGGCCACCGGGGAGCTGTTTTTT
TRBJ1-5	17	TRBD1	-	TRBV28	CASSLRIYRGRNQPQHF	TGTGCCAGCAGTTTACGTATATACAGGGGAAGAAATCAGCCCCAGCATTTT
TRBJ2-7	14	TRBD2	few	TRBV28	CASMCGREMNEQYF	TGTGCCAGCATGTGCGGGAGAGAAATGAACGAGCAGTACTTC
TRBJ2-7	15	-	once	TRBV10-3	CATTEVLASPYEQYF	TGTGCCACCACGGAGGTCCTAGCGAGTCCCTACGAGCAGTACTTC
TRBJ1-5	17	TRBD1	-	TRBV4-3	CASSQEKGQGSRQPQHF	TGCGCCAGCAGCCAAGAAAAAGGACAGGGGTCACGGCAGCCCCAGCATTTT
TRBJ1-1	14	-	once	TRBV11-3	CASTMGDLNTEAFF	TGTGCCAGCACGATGGGAGACTTAAACACTGAAGCTTTCTTT